Detailed here is one TCR beta chain. No antigen is known for it. The sample holds other DNA sequences that translate to the same CDR3. This specimen comes from a study of beta chain features in type 1 diabetes. The CDR3 runs to 14 residues. The germline V gene has CDR1 SGHRS and CDR2 YFSETQ. V lost 0 bases and J lost 3; bases outside the gene matches: 0. Expressed TCRB transcripts were sequenced after all isolated RNA was converted to cDNA. Profiled with immunoSEQ multiplex PCR; TCRdb holds only in-frame clones, not every one. Of about 930,000 clones in the sample, 15% to 20% were seen once. Points from the study as a whole: For Type 1 diabetes patients, all four CD4+ subsets carried TCRB CDR3s that were moderately but significantly shorter. Lower insertion and higher deletion counts appeared at VDJ junctions in type 1 diabetes patients.

In total, each donor contributed a single heparinised blood draw that averaged around 110 mL. The chain carries TRBV5-1 and TRBJ1-2, with 9 bases aligning to TRBD1. Specimen: naive CD4+ T cells from blood. This receptor was obtained from a woman aged 18-30 years in good health. The CDR3 DNA reads TGCGCCAGCAGCTTGGGGACAGGGGACTATGGCTACACCTTC. As protein: CASSLGTGDYGYTF. Variable domain in full (rest from reference TRBV5-1 and TRBJ1-2): KAGVTQTPRYLIKTRGQQVTLSCSPISGHRSVSWYQQTPGQGLQFLFEYFSETQRNKGNFPGRFSGRQFSNSRSEMNVSTLELGDSALYLCASSLGTGDYGYTFGSGTRLTVV.